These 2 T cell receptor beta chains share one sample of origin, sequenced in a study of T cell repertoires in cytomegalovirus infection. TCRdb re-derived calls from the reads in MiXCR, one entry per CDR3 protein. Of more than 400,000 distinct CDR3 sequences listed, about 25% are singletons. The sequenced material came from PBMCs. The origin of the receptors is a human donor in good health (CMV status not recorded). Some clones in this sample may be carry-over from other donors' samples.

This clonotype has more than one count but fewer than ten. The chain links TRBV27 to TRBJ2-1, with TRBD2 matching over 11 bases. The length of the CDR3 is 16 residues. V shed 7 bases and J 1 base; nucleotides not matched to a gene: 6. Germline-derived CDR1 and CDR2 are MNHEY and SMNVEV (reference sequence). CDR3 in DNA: TGTGCCAGCACCTTTACTAGCGGGAGATCCTACAATGAGCAGTTCTTC. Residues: CASTFTSGRSYNEQFF.

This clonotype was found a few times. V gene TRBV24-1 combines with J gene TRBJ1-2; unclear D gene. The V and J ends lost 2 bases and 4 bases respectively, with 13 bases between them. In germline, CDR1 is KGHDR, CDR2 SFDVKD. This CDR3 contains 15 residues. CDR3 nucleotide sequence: TGTGCCACCAGTGATTCCCAGGCCGGTTCCTATGGCTACACCTTC. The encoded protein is CATSDSQAGSYGYTF.